Included here is one T cell receptor beta chain sequence, with context. In the source study's methods: Using reference gene primer amplification, nucleated cell counts were estimated. The assay was immunoSEQ multiplex PCR, and TCRdb's table has in-frame clones only and misses some. That table furnishes V, J and clone size, whereas the DNA furnished D and trimming. The table lists 40,000 to 50,000 clones, 80% to 90% of them singletons, with less than 3% in the top ten. V was trimmed by 0 bases and J by 0 bases, leaving 8 bases between them. CDR1 SGHNT and CDR2 YYREEE come from the germline V gene (reference sequence). The CDR3 runs to 15 residues. The sample belongs to a study of blood T cell repertoires in COVID-19. Study-wide background: COVID-19 samples, acute and convalescent, were from the United States, Italy and Spain.

The origin of this receptor is an elderly woman with acute or convalescent COVID-19. This chain joins TRBV5-4 and TRBJ2-3, with a weak D call TRBD2 (6 bases). The sample was peripheral blood. The CDR3 here is CASSLGSGSTDTQYF. CDR3 nucleotides: TGTGCCAGCAGCTTGGGAAGCGGGAGCACAGATACGCAGTATTTT.